This is a list of T cell receptor beta chains from one sample in a study of blood T cell repertoires in COVID-19. Here immunoSEQ multiplex PCR was the method, and the copy in TCRdb shows in-frame clones only, minus some. The sample consists of approximately 220,000 clones, around 80% of them appearing once. The sequenced sample consisted of peripheral blood. These receptors all stem from a man aged 35-49 years with acute or convalescent COVID-19. Both conserved end residues are part of each CDR3. The D gene is left open where the match is weak.

d_call,v_call,j_call,cdr3_aa,cdr3_nt
TRBD1,TRBV19,TRBJ2-7,CASSIRDRTYEQYF,TGTGCCAGTAGTATCAGGGACAGAACCTACGAGCAGTACTTC
.,TRBV9,TRBJ2-3,CASSAHPTSGTDTQYF,TGTGCCAGCAGCGCCCACCCCACTAGTGGCACAGATACGCAGTATTTT
.,TRBV6-1,TRBJ2-7,CASSEQSRDYEQYF,TGTGCCAGCAGTGAACAATCTAGAGACTACGAGCAGTACTTC
TRBD2,TRBV27,TRBJ2-1,CASSLRLAVSYNEQFF,TGTGCCAGCAGTCTGAGACTAGCGGTCTCCTACAATGAGCAGTTCTTC
.,TRBV27,TRBJ1-5,CASSQATPVQPQHF,TGTGCCAGCAGTCAGGCCACCCCGGTCCAGCCCCAGCATTTT
.,TRBV30,TRBJ2-3,CAWSVEVATDTQYF,TGTGCCTGGAGTGTAGAAGTAGCCACAGATACGCAGTATTTT
TRBD2,TRBV5-1,TRBJ2-1,CASSSGLAGAGLNEQFF,TGCGCCAGCAGCTCGGGACTAGCGGGGGCCGGGTTGAATGAGCAGTTCTTC
.,TRBV6-2/TRBV6-3,TRBJ2-6,CASSSDSSGANVLTF,TGTGCCAGCAGTTCCGACAGCTCTGGGGCCAACGTCCTGACTTTC
.,TRBV30,TRBJ2-3,CAWSRLAPDTQYF,TGTGCCTGGAGTAGGCTAGCCCCAGATACGCAGTATTTT
TRBD2,TRBV13,TRBJ2-3,CASSLGSGRAVDTQYF,TGTGCCAGCAGCTTAGGCAGCGGGAGGGCCGTAGATACGCAGTATTTT
TRBD2,TRBV7-8,TRBJ2-5,CASSLRTSVSPQYF,TGTGCCAGCAGCTTAAGGACTAGCGTAAGCCCCCAGTACTTC